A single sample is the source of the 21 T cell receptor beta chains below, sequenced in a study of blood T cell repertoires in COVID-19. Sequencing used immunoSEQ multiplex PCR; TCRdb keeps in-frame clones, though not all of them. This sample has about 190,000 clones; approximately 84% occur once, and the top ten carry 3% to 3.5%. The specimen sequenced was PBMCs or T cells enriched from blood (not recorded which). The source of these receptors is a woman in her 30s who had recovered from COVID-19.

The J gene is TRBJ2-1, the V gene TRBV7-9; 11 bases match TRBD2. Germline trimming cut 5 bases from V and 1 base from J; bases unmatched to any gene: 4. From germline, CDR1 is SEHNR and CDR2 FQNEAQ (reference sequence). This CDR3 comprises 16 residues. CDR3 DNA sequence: TGTGCCAGCAGCCCGACTAGCGGGGTGTCCTACAATGAGCAGTTCTTC. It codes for CASSPTSGVSYNEQFF.

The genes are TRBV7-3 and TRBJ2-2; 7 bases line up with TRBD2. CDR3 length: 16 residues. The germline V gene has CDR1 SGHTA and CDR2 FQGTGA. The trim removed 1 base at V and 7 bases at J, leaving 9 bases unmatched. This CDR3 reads CASSLSPSGTGGELFF. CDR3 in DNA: TGTGCCAGCAGCTTAAGCCCGAGCGGGACGGGCGGGGAGCTGTTTTTT.

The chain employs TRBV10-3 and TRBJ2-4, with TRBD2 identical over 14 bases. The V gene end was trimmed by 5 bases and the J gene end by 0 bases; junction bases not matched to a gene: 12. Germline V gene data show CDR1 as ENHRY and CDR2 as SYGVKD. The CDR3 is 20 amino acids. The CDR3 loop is CAISSGLAGDRKIAKNIQYF. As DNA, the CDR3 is TGTGCCATCAGTTCGGGACTAGCGGGAGACCGAAAAATAGCCAAAAACATTCAGTACTTC.

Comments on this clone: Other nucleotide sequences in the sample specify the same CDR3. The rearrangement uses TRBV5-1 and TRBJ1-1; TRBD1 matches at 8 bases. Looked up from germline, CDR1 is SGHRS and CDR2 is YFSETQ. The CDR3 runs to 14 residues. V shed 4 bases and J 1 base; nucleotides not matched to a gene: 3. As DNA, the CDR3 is TGCGCCAGCAGCACAGGGACAGGGAACACTGAAGCTTTCTTT. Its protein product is CASSTGTGNTEAFF. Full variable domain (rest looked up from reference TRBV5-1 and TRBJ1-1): KAGVTQTPRYLIKTRGQQVTLSCSPISGHRSVSWYQQTPGQGLQFLFEYFSETQRNKGNFPGRFSGRQFSNSRSEMNVSTLELGDSALYLCASSTGTGNTEAFFGQGTRLTVV.

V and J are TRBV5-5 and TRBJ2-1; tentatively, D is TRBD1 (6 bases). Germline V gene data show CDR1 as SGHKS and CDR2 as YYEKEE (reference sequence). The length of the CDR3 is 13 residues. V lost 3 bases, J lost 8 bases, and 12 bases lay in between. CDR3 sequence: CASSSGHTDEQFF. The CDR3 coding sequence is TGTGCCAGCAGCTCGGGACACACCGATGAGCAGTTCTTC.

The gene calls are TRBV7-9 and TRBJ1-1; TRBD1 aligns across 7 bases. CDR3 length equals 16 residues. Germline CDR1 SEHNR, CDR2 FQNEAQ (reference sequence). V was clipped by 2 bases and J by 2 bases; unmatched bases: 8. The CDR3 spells CASSLKGGAGNTEAFF. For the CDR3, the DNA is TGTGCCAGCAGCTTAAAAGGGGGCGCCGGAAACACTGAAGCTTTCTTT.

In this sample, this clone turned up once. CDR3 sequence: CASSLSSSYNEQFF. The CDR3 DNA follows: TGTGCCAGCAGCTTGTCTAGCTCCTACAATGAGCAGTTCTTC. The V call is TRBV7-3, the J call TRBJ2-1; D is unresolved. The CDR3 covers 14 residues. Per the germline V gene, CDR1 is SGHTA and CDR2 is FQGTGA. The V and J ends lost 3 bases and 0 bases respectively, with 6 bases between them.

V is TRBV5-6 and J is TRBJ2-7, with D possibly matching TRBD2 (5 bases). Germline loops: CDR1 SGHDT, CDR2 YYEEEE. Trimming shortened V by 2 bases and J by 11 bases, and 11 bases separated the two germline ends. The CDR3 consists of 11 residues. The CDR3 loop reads CASSFGGSEYF. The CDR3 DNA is TGTGCCAGCAGCTTTGGAGGATCTGAGTACTTC.

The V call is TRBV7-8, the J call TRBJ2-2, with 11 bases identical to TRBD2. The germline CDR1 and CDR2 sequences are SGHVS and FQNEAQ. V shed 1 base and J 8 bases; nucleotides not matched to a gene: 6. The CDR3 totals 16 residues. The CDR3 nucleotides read TGTGCCAGCAGCTTAGACCGACTAGCGGGGATGGGGGAGCTGTTTTTT. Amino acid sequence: CASSLDRLAGMGELFF.

This CDR3 reads CASIAGNQPQHF. CDR3 in DNA: TGTGCCAGCATCGCAGGGAATCAGCCCCAGCATTTT. The chain carries TRBV28 and TRBJ1-5; a possible D gene is TRBD1 (5 bases). Germline V CDR1 and CDR2: MDHEN, SYDVKM. Trimming left V 7 bases short and J 4 bases short, with 8 bases between. The CDR3 consists of 12 residues.

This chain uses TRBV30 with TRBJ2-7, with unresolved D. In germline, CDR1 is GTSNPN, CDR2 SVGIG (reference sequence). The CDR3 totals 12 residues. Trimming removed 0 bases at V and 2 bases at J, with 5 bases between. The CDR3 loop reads CAWSVITYEQYV. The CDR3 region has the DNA TGTGCCTGGAGTGTAATCACCTACGAGCAGTACGTC.

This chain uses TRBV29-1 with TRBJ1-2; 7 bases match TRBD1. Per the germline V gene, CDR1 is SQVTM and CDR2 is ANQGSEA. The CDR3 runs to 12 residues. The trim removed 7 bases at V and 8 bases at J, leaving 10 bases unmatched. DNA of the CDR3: TGCAGCGCCTGGACAGGCCTGCTGGGCTACACCTTC. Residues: CSAWTGLLGYTF.

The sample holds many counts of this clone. The CDR3 nucleotides read TGTGCCAGCAGTTACGGCAGGGTCGCCGGCTACACCTTC. Translated: CASSYGRVAGYTF. This chain links TRBV6-6 with TRBJ1-2, with D maybe TRBD1 (5 bases). Germline V gene sequence: CDR1 MNHNY, CDR2 SVGAGI (reference sequence). Between the trimmed V and J ends, which lost 2 bases and 8 bases, there was a span of 12 bases. This CDR3 contains 13 residues.

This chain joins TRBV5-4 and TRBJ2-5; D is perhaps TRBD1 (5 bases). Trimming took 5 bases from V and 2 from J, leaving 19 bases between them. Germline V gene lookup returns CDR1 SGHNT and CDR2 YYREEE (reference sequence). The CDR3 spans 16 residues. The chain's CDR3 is CASRLWGRALQETQYF. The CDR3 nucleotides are TGTGCCAGCAGGCTTTGGGGCAGGGCCTTACAAGAGACCCAGTACTTC.

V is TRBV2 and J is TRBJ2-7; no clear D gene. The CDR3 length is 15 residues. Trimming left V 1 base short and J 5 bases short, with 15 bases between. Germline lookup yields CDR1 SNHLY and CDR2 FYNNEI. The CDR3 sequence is CASSEVGPGWDEQYF. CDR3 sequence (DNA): TGTGCCAGCAGTGAAGTTGGGCCCGGATGGGACGAGCAGTACTTC.

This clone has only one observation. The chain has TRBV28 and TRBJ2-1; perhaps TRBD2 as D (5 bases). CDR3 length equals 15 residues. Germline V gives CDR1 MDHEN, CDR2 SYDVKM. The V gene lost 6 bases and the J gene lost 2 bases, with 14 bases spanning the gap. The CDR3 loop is CASRRREGAYNEQFF. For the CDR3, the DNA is TGTGCCAGCAGGCGTCGCGAGGGCGCCTACAATGAGCAGTTCTTC.

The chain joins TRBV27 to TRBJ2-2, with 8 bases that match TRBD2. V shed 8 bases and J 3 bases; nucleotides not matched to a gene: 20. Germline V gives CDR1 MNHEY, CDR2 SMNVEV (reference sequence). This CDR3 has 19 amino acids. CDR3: CASVPSGLAGLGHTGELFF. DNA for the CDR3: TGTGCCAGCGTCCCTTCGGGGCTAGCGGGCTTGGGGCACACCGGGGAGCTGTTTTTT.

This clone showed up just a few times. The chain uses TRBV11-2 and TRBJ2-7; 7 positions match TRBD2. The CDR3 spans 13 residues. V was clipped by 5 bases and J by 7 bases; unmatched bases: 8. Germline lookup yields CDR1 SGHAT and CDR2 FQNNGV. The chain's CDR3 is CASSPRLAGEQYV. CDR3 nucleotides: TGTGCCAGCAGCCCCCGACTAGCCGGGGAGCAGTACGTC.

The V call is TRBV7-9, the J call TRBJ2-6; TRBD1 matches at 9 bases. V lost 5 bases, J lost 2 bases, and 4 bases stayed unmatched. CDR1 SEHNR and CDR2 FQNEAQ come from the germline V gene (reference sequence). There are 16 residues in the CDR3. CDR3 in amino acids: CASSNRQGAGANVLTF. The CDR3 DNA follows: TGTGCCAGCAGCAACCGACAGGGGGCTGGGGCCAACGTCCTGACTTTC.

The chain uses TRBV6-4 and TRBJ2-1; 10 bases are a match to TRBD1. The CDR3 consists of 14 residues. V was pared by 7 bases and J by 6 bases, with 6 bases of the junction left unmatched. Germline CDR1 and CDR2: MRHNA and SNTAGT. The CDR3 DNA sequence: TGTGCCAGCAAGGGACAGGGGACGGGCAATGAGCAGTTCTTC. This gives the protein CASKGQGTGNEQFF.

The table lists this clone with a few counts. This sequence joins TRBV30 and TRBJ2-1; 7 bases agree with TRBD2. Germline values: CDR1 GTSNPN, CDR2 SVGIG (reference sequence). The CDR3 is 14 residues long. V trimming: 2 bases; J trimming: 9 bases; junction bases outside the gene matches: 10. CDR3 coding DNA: TGTGCCTGGAGTTCGGGGGAGGGCCTGGGTGAGCAGTTCTTC. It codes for CAWSSGEGLGEQFF.